This paragraph covers one T cell receptor (beta chain) sequence. This entry comes from a study of Ad26.COV2.S vaccination and SARS-CoV-2 variants. Overall study context: Ad26.COV2.S, an intramuscular injection, was given once or twice 56 days apart.

The repertoire was sequenced with immunoSEQ multiplex PCR; TCRdb's copy has only in-frame clones and lacks some. Of 350,000 to 550,000 clones in the sample, roughly 87% are singletons; the top ten hold about 2.7%. As for treatment: around 19 received Ad26.COV2.S at low or high dose, single or two shots; about 5 received placebo; per-sample allocation not given. Sampling took place 63 days after the first vaccine or placebo injection. This sequence was found in a person aged 18-60 years who received the Ad26.COV2.S COVID-19 vaccine or a placebo. The sequences come from peripheral blood, collected in a trial of Ad26.COV2.S vaccine versus placebo.

CDR3 nucleotides: TGCGCCAGCAGCCAAGCCCCCCAGTGGGGGAGCACAGATACGCAGTATTTT. It is translated as CASSQAPQWGSTDTQYF. The genes are TRBV4-3 and TRBJ2-3; TRBD1 or TRBD2 may be the D gene (5 bases each). The germline gives CDR1 LGHNA, CDR2 YSLEER. V was clipped by 1 base and J by 0 bases, with 14 bases between them. The CDR3 has 17 amino acids.